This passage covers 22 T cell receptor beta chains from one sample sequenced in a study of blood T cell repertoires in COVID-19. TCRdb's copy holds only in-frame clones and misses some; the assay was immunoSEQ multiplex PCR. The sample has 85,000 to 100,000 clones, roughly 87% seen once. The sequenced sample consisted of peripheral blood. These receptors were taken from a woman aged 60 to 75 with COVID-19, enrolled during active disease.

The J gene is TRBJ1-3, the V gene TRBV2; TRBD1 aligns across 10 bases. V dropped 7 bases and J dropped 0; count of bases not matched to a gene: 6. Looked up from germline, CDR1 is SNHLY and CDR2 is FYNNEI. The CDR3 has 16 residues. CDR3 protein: CASNPRTGGSGNTIYF. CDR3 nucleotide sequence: TGTGCCAGCAACCCTCGGACAGGGGGCTCTGGAAACACCATATATTTT.

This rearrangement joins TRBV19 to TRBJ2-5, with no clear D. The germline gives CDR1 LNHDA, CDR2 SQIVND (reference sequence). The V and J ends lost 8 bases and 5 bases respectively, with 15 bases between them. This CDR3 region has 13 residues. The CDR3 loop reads CASANSRWETQYF. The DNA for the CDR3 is TGTGCCAGTGCCAACAGTCGGTGGGAGACCCAGTACTTC.

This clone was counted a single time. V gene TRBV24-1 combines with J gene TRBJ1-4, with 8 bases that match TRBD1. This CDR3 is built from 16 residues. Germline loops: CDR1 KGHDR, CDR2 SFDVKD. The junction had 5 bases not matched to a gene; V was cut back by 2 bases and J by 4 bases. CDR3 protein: CATSDSRTGFNEKLFF. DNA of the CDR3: TGTGCCACCAGTGATTCCCGGACAGGGTTTAATGAAAAACTGTTTTTT.

The CDR3 loop is CASSYGAATEAFF. In DNA form, the CDR3 reads TGTGCCAGCAGTTACGGGGCAGCAACTGAAGCTTTCTTT. The chain has TRBV6-5 and TRBJ1-1; D might be TRBD1 (5 bases). Looked up from germline, CDR1 is MNHEY and CDR2 is SVGAGI. The CDR3 contains 13 residues. Trimming left V 2 bases short and J 5 bases short, with 9 bases between.

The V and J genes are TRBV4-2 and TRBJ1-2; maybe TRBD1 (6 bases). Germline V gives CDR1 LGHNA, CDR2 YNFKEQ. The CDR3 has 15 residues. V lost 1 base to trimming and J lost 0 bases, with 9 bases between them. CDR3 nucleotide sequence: TGTGCCAGCAGCCAAGTGGGGACAACTAACTATGGCTACACCTTC. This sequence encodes CASSQVGTTNYGYTF.

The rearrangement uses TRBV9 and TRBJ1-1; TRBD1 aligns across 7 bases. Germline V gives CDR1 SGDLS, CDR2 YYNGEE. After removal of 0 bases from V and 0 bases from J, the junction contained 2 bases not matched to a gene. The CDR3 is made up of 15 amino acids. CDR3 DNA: TGTGCCAGCAGCGTAGGGGGACAGCTGAACACTGAAGCTTTCTTT. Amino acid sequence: CASSVGGQLNTEAFF.

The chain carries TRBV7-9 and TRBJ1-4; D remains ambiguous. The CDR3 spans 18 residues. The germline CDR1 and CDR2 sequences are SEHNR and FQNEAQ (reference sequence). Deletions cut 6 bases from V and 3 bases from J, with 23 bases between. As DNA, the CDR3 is TGTGCCAGCAGTACTTTTCGGGGTTTCGAGCGGTCTAATGAAAAACTGTTTTTT. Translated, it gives CASSTFRGFERSNEKLFF.

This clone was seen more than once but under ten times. The CDR3 DNA reads as TGTGCCAGCAGTGAAAGACAGAGCCATAGCAATCAGCCCCAGCATTTT. Its translation: CASSERQSHSNQPQHF. V gene TRBV6-1 combines with J gene TRBJ1-5; TRBD1 is a possible D gene (5 bases). This CDR3 is 16 amino acids long. Germline assignment: CDR1 MNHNS and CDR2 SASEGT. Trimming took off 2 bases at V and 0 bases at J, with 11 bases between the two ends.

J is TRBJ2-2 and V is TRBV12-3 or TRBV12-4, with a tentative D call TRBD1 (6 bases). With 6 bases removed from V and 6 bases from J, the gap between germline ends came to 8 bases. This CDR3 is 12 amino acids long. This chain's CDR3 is CASRSGAGELFF. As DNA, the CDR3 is TGTGCCAGCAGGTCAGGGGCCGGGGAGCTGTTTTTT.

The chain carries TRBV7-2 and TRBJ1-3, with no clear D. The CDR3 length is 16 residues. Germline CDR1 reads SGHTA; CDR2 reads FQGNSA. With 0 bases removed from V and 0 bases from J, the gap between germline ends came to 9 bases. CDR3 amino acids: CASSLASGNSGNTIYF. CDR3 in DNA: TGTGCCAGCAGCTTAGCCTCCGGGAACTCTGGAAACACCATATATTTT.

CDR3 region: CASSEGQYQETQYF. CDR3 sequence (DNA): TGTGCCAGCAGTGAAGGGCAGTACCAAGAGACCCAGTACTTC. The gene calls are TRBV2 and TRBJ2-5; D remains unclear. There are 14 residues in the CDR3. Germline lookup yields CDR1 SNHLY and CDR2 FYNNEI. The V and J ends lost 1 base and 0 bases respectively, with 6 bases between them.

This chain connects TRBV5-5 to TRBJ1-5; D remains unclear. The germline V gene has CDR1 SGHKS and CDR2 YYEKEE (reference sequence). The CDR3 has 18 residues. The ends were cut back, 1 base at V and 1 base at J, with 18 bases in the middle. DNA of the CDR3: TGTGCCAGCAGCTTGTTCATGCAGGCTTCCACAAGCAATCAGCCCCAGCATTTT. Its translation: CASSLFMQASTSNQPQHF.

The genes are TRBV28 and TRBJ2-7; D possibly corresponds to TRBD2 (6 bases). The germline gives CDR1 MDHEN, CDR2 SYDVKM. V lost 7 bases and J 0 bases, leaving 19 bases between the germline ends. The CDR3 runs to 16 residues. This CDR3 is CASTEAGTGSSYEQYF. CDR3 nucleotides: TGTGCCAGCACCGAGGCCGGGACTGGGAGCTCCTACGAGCAGTACTTC.

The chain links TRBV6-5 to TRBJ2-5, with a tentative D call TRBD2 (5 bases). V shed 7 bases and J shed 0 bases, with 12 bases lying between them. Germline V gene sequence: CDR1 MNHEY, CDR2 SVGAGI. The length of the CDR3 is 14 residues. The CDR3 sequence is CASTEGFDQETQYF. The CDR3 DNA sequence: TGTGCCAGCACAGAGGGTTTTGACCAAGAGACCCAGTACTTC.

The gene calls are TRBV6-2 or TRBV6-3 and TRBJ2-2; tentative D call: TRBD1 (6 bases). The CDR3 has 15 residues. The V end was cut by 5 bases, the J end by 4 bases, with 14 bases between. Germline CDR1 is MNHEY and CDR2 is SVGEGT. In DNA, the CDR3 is TGTGCCAGCAGTCCCCACAGGGCAACCACCGGGGAGCTGTTTTTT. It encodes CASSPHRATTGELFF.

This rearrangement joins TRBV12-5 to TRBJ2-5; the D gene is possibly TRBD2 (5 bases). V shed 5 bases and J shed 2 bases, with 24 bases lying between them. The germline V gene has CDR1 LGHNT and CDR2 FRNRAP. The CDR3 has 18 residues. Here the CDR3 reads CASGITRTGVPWQETQYF. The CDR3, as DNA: TGTGCTAGTGGTATCACCCGGACCGGGGTACCATGGCAAGAGACCCAGTACTTC.

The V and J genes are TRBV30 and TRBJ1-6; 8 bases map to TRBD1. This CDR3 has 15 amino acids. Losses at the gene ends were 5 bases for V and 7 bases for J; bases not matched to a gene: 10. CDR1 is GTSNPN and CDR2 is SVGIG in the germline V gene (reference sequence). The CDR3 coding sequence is TGTGCCTGGGTTCCCCTGACAGGGGAAAATTCACCCCTCCACTTT. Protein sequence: CAWVPLTGENSPLHF. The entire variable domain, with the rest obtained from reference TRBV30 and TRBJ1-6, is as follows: SQTIHQWPATLVQPVGSPLSLECTVEGTSNPNLYWYRQAAGRGLQLLFYSVGIGQISSEVPQNLSASRPQDRQFILSSKKLLLSDSGFYLCAWVPLTGENSPLHFGNGTRLTVT.

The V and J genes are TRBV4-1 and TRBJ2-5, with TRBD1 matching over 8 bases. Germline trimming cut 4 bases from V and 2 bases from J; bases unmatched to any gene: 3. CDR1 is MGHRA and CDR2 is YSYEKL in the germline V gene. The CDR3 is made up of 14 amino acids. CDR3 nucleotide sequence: TGCGCCAGCAGCCTCGGACAGGGACAAGAGACCCAGTACTTC. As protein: CASSLGQGQETQYF.

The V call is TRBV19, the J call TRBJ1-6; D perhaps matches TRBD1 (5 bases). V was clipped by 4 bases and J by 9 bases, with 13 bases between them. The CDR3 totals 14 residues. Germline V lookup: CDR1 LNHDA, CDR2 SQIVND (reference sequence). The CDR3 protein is CASSSRDVGSPLHF. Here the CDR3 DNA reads TGTGCCAGTAGTAGCAGGGATGTAGGTTCACCCCTCCACTTT.

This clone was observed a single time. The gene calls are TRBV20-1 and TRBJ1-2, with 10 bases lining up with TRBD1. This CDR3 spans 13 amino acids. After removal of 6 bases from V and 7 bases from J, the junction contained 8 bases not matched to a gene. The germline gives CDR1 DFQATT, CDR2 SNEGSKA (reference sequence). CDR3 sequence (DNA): TGCAGTGCAAGTTACGGGACAGGGGTTGGCTACACCTTC. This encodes CSASYGTGVGYTF.

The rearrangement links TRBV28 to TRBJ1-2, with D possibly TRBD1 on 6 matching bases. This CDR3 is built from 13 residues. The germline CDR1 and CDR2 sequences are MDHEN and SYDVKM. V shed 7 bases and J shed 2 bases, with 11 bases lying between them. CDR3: CASNGTPNYGYTF. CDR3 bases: TGTGCCAGCAACGGGACACCCAACTATGGCTACACCTTC.

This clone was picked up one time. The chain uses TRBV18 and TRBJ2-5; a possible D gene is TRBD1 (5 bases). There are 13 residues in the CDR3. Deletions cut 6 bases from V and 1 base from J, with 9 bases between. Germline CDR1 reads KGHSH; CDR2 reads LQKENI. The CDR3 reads CASSLDIQETQYF. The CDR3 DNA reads TGTGCCAGCTCCCTGGACATCCAAGAGACCCAGTACTTC.